The rows below give T cell receptor beta chains drawn from one sample of a study of OX40 agonist ivuxolimab in advanced cancers. Only in-frame clones appear in the TCRdb table, and some are missing; sequencing was by immunoSEQ multiplex PCR. The sample lists 70,000 or so clones, roughly 84% occurring once. The material was CD4+ or CD8+ T cells sorted from blood, obtained in a trial of the OX40 agonist ivuxolimab. These receptors came from an adult with an advanced solid tumor such as melanoma, head and neck, liver or kidney cancer. CDR3s include the opening cysteine and the closing phenylalanine or tryptophan. The D gene is left open where the match is weak. The listing skips clone size in some rows; elsewhere it reads once, few, many or a size class.

TRBJ1-1,TRBV4-1,-,-,TGCGCCAGCAGCCAAGATTTACCGGGTCTCCCTGAAGCTTTCTTT,CASSQDLPGLPEAFF
TRBJ1-5,TRBV7-9,-,-,TGTGCCAGCAGCCTCAAGGAGGATCAGCCCCAGCATTTT,CASSLKEDQPQHF
TRBJ2-3,TRBV7-3,-,once,TGTGCCAGCAGCCCGGATGGGCTTGTCACAGATACGCAGTATTTT,CASSPDGLVTDTQYF
TRBJ2-1,TRBV10-2,TRBD2,-,TGCGCCAGCACGAGCGGGACCTCCTACAATGAGCAGTTCTTC,CASTSGTSYNEQFF
TRBJ1-2,TRBV5-1,TRBD1,once,TGCGCCAGCAGCTTGGGGGACAGCACTAACTATGGCTACACCTTC,CASSLGDSTNYGYTF
TRBJ1-5,TRBV27,-,once,TGTGCCAGCAGTTCAATTATTGGGACACCTCGGGGGCCCCAGCATTTT,CASSSIIGTPRGPQHF
TRBJ2-7,TRBV6-1,TRBD1,-,TGTGCCAGCAGTTCCCCTGACAGGGGAGTCTACGAGCAGTACTTC,CASSSPDRGVYEQYF
TRBJ2-1,TRBV5-1,TRBD2,-,TGCGCCAGCAGCACGAGACTAGCGGGAGGGTACAATGAGCAGTTCTTC,CASSTRLAGGYNEQFF
TRBJ1-1,TRBV4-3,-,-,TGCGCCAGCAGCCAAGATCCCGGGTTCAGCGCTGAAGCTTTCTTT,CASSQDPGFSAEAFF
TRBJ1-3,TRBV6-5,-,-,TGTGCCAGCAGCCCCGACAGATACACTGGAAACACCATATATTTT,CASSPDRYTGNTIYF
TRBJ1-2,TRBV6-1,-,-,TGTGCCAGCCGAGCGACAGCTAACTATGGCTACACCTTC,CASRATANYGYTF
TRBJ1-5,TRBV7-6,-,-,TGTGCCAGCAGCTCCTCCGGGACACCAAACAATCAGCCCCAGCATTTT,CASSSSGTPNNQPQHF
TRBJ2-3,TRBV7-3,TRBD1,-,TGTGCCAGCAGCTTAACACAGGGGACAGATACGCAGTATTTT,CASSLTQGTDTQYF
TRBJ1-5,TRBV5-1,-,-,TGCGCCAGCAGCTTGGATGGGAATAGCAATCAGCCCCAGCATTTT,CASSLDGNSNQPQHF
TRBJ1-4,TRBV7-2,-,-,TGTGCCAGCAGGAGAGAGGGGGAAAAACTGTTTTTT,CASRREGEKLFF
TRBJ1-1,TRBV19,-,-,TGTGCCAGTAGTATAAGGAGGGGGGCCAGGAACACTGAAGCTTTCTTT,CASSIRRGARNTEAFF
TRBJ2-3,TRBV7-3,TRBD2,-,TGTGCCAGCAGCTTAGACGGCGGGGGGTCCCGCACGCAGTATTTT,CASSLDGGGSRTQYF
TRBJ1-1,TRBV6-1,-,-,TGTGCCAGCAGCGGCTACAAGGGCACTGAAGCTTTCTTT,CASSGYKGTEAFF
TRBJ2-4,TRBV4-1,TRBD1,-,TGCGCCAGCAGCCACATAACTCAGGGGGCTGGGGCCAAAAACATTCAGTACTTC,CASSHITQGAGAKNIQYF
TRBJ2-5,TRBV6-1,TRBD1,-,TGTGCCAGCAGTGCCCTGGACAGGGGTCAAGAGACCCAGTACTTC,CASSALDRGQETQYF
TRBJ2-1,TRBV30,-,-,TGTGCAAGGGGGTACAATGAGCAGTTCTTC,CARGYNEQFF
TRBJ2-1,TRBV18,-,-,TGTGCCAGCTCATCCAGCGGCGGGGATGAGCAGTTCTTC,CASSSSGGDEQFF
TRBJ1-1,TRBV2,-,-,TGTGCCACCGTTAGAGGACGGTCGAACACTGAAGCTTTCTTT,CATVRGRSNTEAFF
TRBJ1-2,TRBV16,-,few,TGTGCCAGCAGCCAATCCTTAGGTAGCGGCTACACCTTC,CASSQSLGSGYTF
TRBJ2-3,TRBV6-1,-,-,TGTGCCAGCAGTCACACAGATACGCAGTATTTT,CASSHTDTQYF
TRBJ1-2,TRBV29-1,-,-,TGCAGCGTTGAAGGACCGACTTTCAACTATGGCTACACCTTC,CSVEGPTFNYGYTF
TRBJ2-5,TRBV11-3,TRBD2,-,TGTGCCAGCAGCCCGGGAGGGACTAGCCCTTACGCGACCCAGTACTTC,CASSPGGTSPYATQYF
TRBJ1-2,TRBV5-1,-,once,TGCGCCAGCAGCTTAACTGGCGTAAGTGGCTACACCTTC,CASSLTGVSGYTF
TRBJ1-4,TRBV10-3,-,-,TGTGCCATCAGTGAATACCCGGGGCCACAGAAGGGAAAACTGTTTTTT,CAISEYPGPQKGKLFF
TRBJ2-3,TRBV7-9,TRBD2,-,TGTGCCAGCAGGCCAGTAGCGGGGAGGACAGATACGCAGTATTTT,CASRPVAGRTDTQYF
TRBJ1-2,TRBV6-6,TRBD1,-,TGTGCCAGCAGGGGAGGGTCGGGACAGGGCAACTATGGCTACACCTTC,CASRGGSGQGNYGYTF
TRBJ2-3,TRBV7-3,-,once,TGTGCCAGCAGCGAGGGGGGTATTCAAGATACGCAGTATTTT,CASSEGGIQDTQYF
TRBJ1-1,TRBV28,-,once,TGTGCCACCCGTGGGTGGGTGAACACTGAAGCTTTCTTT,CATRGWVNTEAFF
TRBJ2-3,TRBV18,TRBD2,-,TGTGCCAGCTCAACACAGGTTTTTAGCGGGGGCCCCGCCGATACGCAGTATTTT,CASSTQVFSGGPADTQYF
TRBJ2-6,TRBV25-1,-,-,TGTGCCAGCAGTTTCCACTCTGGGGCCAACGTCCTGACTTTC,CASSFHSGANVLTF
TRBJ2-3,TRBV19,TRBD2,-,TGTGCCAGTAGTATAGCCGGGGGACTAGCTGGCACAGATACGCAGTATTTT,CASSIAGGLAGTDTQYF
TRBJ2-6,TRBV2,-,-,TGTGCCAGCAGTGAAGACTCTGGGGCCAACGTCCTGACTTTC,CASSEDSGANVLTF
TRBJ2-7,TRBV7-8,-,-,TGTGCCAGCAGCCCTACCTTCGCGGACAGTTCCTACGAGCAGTACTTC,CASSPTFADSSYEQYF
TRBJ1-6,TRBV18,TRBD1,-,TGTGCCAGCTCACCCCAGGGGGAAGGGGATTCACCCCTCCACTTT,CASSPQGEGDSPLHF
TRBJ1-2,TRBV2,-,few,TGTGCCAGCAGTGAAAGAGGGGGAGTCTATGGCTACACCTTC,CASSERGGVYGYTF
TRBJ1-2,TRBV4-3,TRBD1,few,TGCGCCAGCAGCCAAGATCGACAGGGATCTTATGGCTACACCTTC,CASSQDRQGSYGYTF
TRBJ2-3,TRBV30,-,-,TGTGCCTGGGGGCGGCTCGGTGGCACAGATACGCAGTATTTT,CAWGRLGGTDTQYF
TRBJ2-3,TRBV27,-,-,TGTGCCAGCAGTTTAGGCACGGGCCGGGGTCAAGATACGCAGTATTTT,CASSLGTGRGQDTQYF
TRBJ2-2,TRBV7-6,TRBD2,once,TGTGCCAGCAGCTTTAGCGGGAGAAGGGACACCGGGGAGCTGTTTTTT,CASSFSGRRDTGELFF
TRBJ2-5,TRBV10-3,TRBD2,once,TGTGCCATCTCTAGCGGGAGGGACCAAGAGACCCAGTACTTC,CAISSGRDQETQYF
TRBJ1-1,TRBV29-1,-,-,TGCAGCGCCAACATACGAGGGAACACTGAAGCTTTCTTT,CSANIRGNTEAFF
TRBJ2-3,TRBV6-1,-,once,TGTGCCAGCAGTGAAGCACTAGCCGAAAACGTAAAGCAGTATTTT,CASSEALAENVKQYF
TRBJ1-2,TRBV11-2,TRBD1,-,TGTGCCAGCAGCCCTGGGACAGGGCTCTATGGCTACACCTTC,CASSPGTGLYGYTF
TRBJ2-1,TRBV10-1,-,few,TGCGCCAGCAGTGACAGACAGAGGAATGAGCAGTTCTTC,CASSDRQRNEQFF